This passage covers 25 T cell receptor beta chains from one sample sequenced in a study of T cells after yellow fever vaccination. TCRdb reanalysed the 5' RACE reads using MiXCR and keeps one entry per CDR3 protein. The sample lists about 210,000 distinct CDR3 sequences, roughly 3% seen once, with less than 3.5% in the top ten. The specimen comprised CD4+ T cells sorted from PBMCs, sampled 10 days after the yellow fever booster vaccination. The receptors derive from a man aged 18 to 30 who received the YFV17D yellow fever vaccine.

The table lists this clonotype with a few counts. V usage is TRBV7-3 and J usage is TRBJ1-1, with 8 bases aligning to TRBD1. Trimming took 4 bases from V and 11 from J; bases not matched to a gene: 6. CDR1 SGHTA and CDR2 FQGTGA come from the germline V gene. This CDR3 is built from 12 residues. CDR3 protein: CASSSGGTRAFF. DNA for the CDR3: TGTGCCAGCAGCTCAGGGGGCACAAGGGCTTTCTTT.

This clonotype was counted a few times. The rearrangement uses TRBV29-1 and TRBJ1-5; D is possibly TRBD1 (5 bases). The CDR3 is made up of 12 amino acids. Trimming cost V 6 bases and J 4 bases, with 10 bases left between them. Germline loops: CDR1 SQVTM, CDR2 ANQGSEA. CDR3 sequence: CSVGQQNQPQHF. In DNA form, the CDR3 reads TGCAGCGTCGGACAACAGAATCAGCCCCAGCATTTT.

This sequence joins TRBV2 and TRBJ1-2; possibly TRBD1 for D (5 bases). Germline V lookup: CDR1 SNHLY, CDR2 FYNNEI. V was pared by 8 bases and J by 4 bases, with 14 bases between. This CDR3 has 13 residues. CDR3 amino acids: CASSGRNSYGYTF. In DNA form, the CDR3 reads TGTGCCAGCTCGGGACGAAATTCCTATGGCTACACCTTC.

The rearrangement joins TRBV20-1 to TRBJ2-1, with 9 nucleotides matching TRBD2. Unmatched junction bases numbered 7, after V lost 1 base and J lost 9 bases. CDR3 size: 14 residues. Germline loops: CDR1 DFQATT, CDR2 SNEGSKA (reference sequence). CDR3 coding DNA: TGCAGTGCTAGAGTGGCGGGGGGGCCGGGTGAGCAGTTCTTC. This sequence encodes CSARVAGGPGEQFF.

This clonotype came up many times. The rearrangement uses TRBV11-2 and TRBJ2-5; a possible D gene is TRBD2 (7 bases). Germline V gene sequence: CDR1 SGHAT, CDR2 FQNNGV. V was trimmed by 0 bases and J by 4 bases, leaving 18 bases between them. The CDR3 is 17 amino acids. The CDR3 is CASSLDSVTGGRETQYF. In DNA form, the CDR3 reads TGTGCCAGCAGCTTAGATAGCGTAACGGGGGGCCGAGAGACCCAGTACTTC.

This clonotype showed up many times. The chain recombines TRBV4-2 with TRBJ2-3; 9 nucleotides match TRBD2. CDR3 length equals 17 residues. V gave up 0 bases and J gave up 7 bases; unmatched junction bases: 11. In germline, CDR1 is LGHNA, CDR2 YNFKEQ. The DNA of the CDR3 is TGTGCCAGCAGCCAAGACGGGTTAGCGGGGGAAAGGCATACGCAGTATTTT. This gives the protein CASSQDGLAGERHTQYF.

This clonotype was counted ten times or more. The junction differs from germline at one of its ends, possibly a read error. This chain connects TRBV5-1 to TRBJ2-5; 7 positions agree with TRBD2. The V gene's germline CDR1 is SGHRS and CDR2 YFSETQ. This CDR3 contains 14 residues. Here the CDR3 reads CASSLGGVQETQYF. The CDR3 DNA is TGTGCCAGCAGCCTTGGGGGGGTACAAGAGACCCAGTACTTC.

The table lists this clonotype with many counts. The rearrangement joins TRBV7-2 to TRBJ2-7, with D perhaps matching TRBD2 (5 bases). The CDR3 spans 12 residues. Germline CDR1 SGHTA, CDR2 FQGNSA. Trimming stripped 4 bases from V and 4 bases from J, with 8 bases between. CDR3 sequence (DNA): TGTGCCAGCAGCTCACTAGGGTACGAGCAGTACTTC. Its translation is CASSSLGYEQYF.

This clonotype was seen only a few times. V usage is TRBV20-1 and J usage is TRBJ1-5; D gene ambiguous. Trimming took off 3 bases at V and 0 bases at J, with 12 bases between the two ends. This CDR3 contains 15 residues. Germline V gene sequence: CDR1 DFQATT, CDR2 SNEGSKA (reference sequence). The chain's CDR3 is CSASPDVYSNQPQHF. The CDR3 nucleotides are TGCAGTGCTAGTCCGGACGTTTATAGCAATCAGCCCCAGCATTTT.

V and J are TRBV7-2 and TRBJ2-1; tentatively, D is TRBD1 or TRBD2 (5 bases each). CDR3 length: 14 residues. V shed 4 bases and J shed 3 bases, with 10 bases lying between them. Germline-derived CDR1 and CDR2 are SGHTA and FQGNSA. CDR3 nucleotides: TGTGCCAGCAGCTCGGGACCGGTCTACAATGAGCAGTTCTTC. Amino acid sequence: CASSSGPVYNEQFF. The variable domain in full, completed from reference TRBV7-2 and TRBJ2-1, reads GAGVSQSPSNKVTEKGKDVELRCDPISGHTALYWYRQSLGQGLEFLIYFQGNSAPDKSGLPSDRFSAERTGGSVSTLTIQRTQQEDSAVYLCASSSGPVYNEQFFGPGTRLTVL.

This clonotype was counted many times. This chain connects TRBV5-6 to TRBJ2-1; 7 nucleotides line up with TRBD1. V shed 5 bases, J shed 2 bases, and the junction held 7 bases outside the gene matches. The CDR3 spans 15 residues. CDR1 is SGHDT and CDR2 is YYEEEE in the germline V gene. CDR3 bases: TGTGCCAGCAGGGGCTACAGGGGCCCCTACAATGAGCAGTTCTTC. Translating gives CASRGYRGPYNEQFF.

This clonotype was recorded many times. CDR3 coding DNA: TGCAGTGCTAGAGATAGGACAGGGGTTAACTATGGCTACACCTTC. Translated: CSARDRTGVNYGYTF. The chain has TRBV20-1 and TRBJ1-2, with TRBD1 matching over 9 bases. The CDR3 length is 15 residues. The junction had 3 bases not matched to a gene; V was cut back by 0 bases and J by 1 base. Germline loops: CDR1 DFQATT, CDR2 SNEGSKA (reference sequence).

This clonotype was detected many times. The chain uses TRBV2 and TRBJ2-1; D perhaps matches TRBD2 (5 bases). This CDR3 is built from 15 residues. The germline V and J ends were trimmed by 6 bases and 0 bases, with 12 bases remaining between them. In germline, CDR1 is SNHLY, CDR2 FYNNEI. Here the CDR3 DNA reads TGTGCCAGCAGACTAGAGAGGAGCTCCTACAATGAGCAGTTCTTC. Encoded protein: CASRLERSSYNEQFF.

This clonotype turned up a few times. The V and J genes are TRBV7-2 and TRBJ2-1; D possibly corresponds to TRBD2 (5 bases). The germline CDR1 and CDR2 sequences are SGHTA and FQGNSA. The CDR3 spans 17 residues. Trimming shortened V by 1 base and J by 1 base, and 14 bases separated the two germline ends. This CDR3 reads CASSLVGDPGSYNEQFF. The CDR3 DNA follows: TGTGCCAGCAGCTTAGTCGGGGATCCTGGGTCCTACAATGAGCAGTTCTTC.

This clonotype has ten or more counts. The chain is built from TRBV6-5 and TRBJ2-3; D not certain. Trimming left V 5 bases short and J 4 bases short, with 7 bases between. CDR1 and CDR2 from the germline V gene are MNHEY and SVGAGI. This CDR3 spans 12 amino acids. The CDR3 reads CASSPTADTQYF. In DNA, the CDR3 is TGTGCCAGCAGTCCTACAGCAGATACGCAGTATTTT.

There are many counts of this clonotype. This chain connects TRBV6-6 to TRBJ2-7; D remains ambiguous. The CDR3 is made up of 14 amino acids. V lost 5 bases and J 3 bases, leaving 14 bases between the germline ends. Germline-derived CDR1 and CDR2 are MNHNY and SVGAGI (reference sequence). The CDR3 DNA sequence: TGTGCCAGCAGTCAACCCGAGACAAACTACGAGCAGTACTTC. Residues: CASSQPETNYEQYF.

This clonotype showed up many times. The chain combines TRBV24-1 with TRBJ2-5; D is perhaps TRBD2 (5 bases). The germline V gene has CDR1 KGHDR and CDR2 SFDVKD. V gave up 12 bases and J gave up 5 bases, with 15 bases separating them. This CDR3 has 12 amino acids. The CDR3 sequence: CAVLLADETQYF. The CDR3 bases are TGTGCCGTCCTGCTAGCTGATGAGACCCAGTACTTC.

The rearrangement joins TRBV18 to TRBJ2-3; no reliable D call. The V gene's germline CDR1 is KGHSH and CDR2 LQKENI. The CDR3 runs 15 residues. With 0 bases removed from V and 2 bases from J, the gap between germline ends came to 9 bases. Here the CDR3 reads CASSPPPGYTDTQYF. DNA for the CDR3: TGTGCCAGCTCACCACCGCCCGGGTACACAGATACGCAGTATTTT.

This clonotype was detected ten times or more. The chain links TRBV20-1 to TRBJ1-3, with no clear D. CDR3 length equals 13 residues. Germline V gives CDR1 DFQATT, CDR2 SNEGSKA (reference sequence). V was clipped by 4 bases and J by 6 bases, with 13 bases between them. The CDR3 is CSANLRGENTIYF. CDR3 DNA: TGCAGTGCTAACCTCCGGGGTGAAAACACCATATATTTT.

This rearrangement joins TRBV5-1 to TRBJ2-3; 7 bases map to TRBD1. Germline lookup yields CDR1 SGHRS and CDR2 YFSETQ. With 4 bases clipped from V and 3 bases from J, the junction kept 5 bases outside the gene matches. The CDR3 spans 14 residues. CDR3 region: CASSRGQATDTQYF. CDR3 nucleotides: TGCGCCAGCAGCAGGGGGCAGGCGACAGATACGCAGTATTTT.

This clonotype was picked up many times. J is TRBJ2-2 and V is TRBV11-3; D gene uncertain. CDR3 length: 15 residues. The V and J ends lost 2 bases and 0 bases respectively, with 7 bases between them. Germline V gene sequence: CDR1 SGHNT, CDR2 YENEEA. The CDR3 DNA reads as TGTGCCAGCAGCTTATCCGCGACGAACACCGGGGAGCTGTTTTTT. It is translated as CASSLSATNTGELFF.

This sequence joins TRBV29-1 and TRBJ2-5; a possible D gene is TRBD2 (6 bases). The CDR3 sequence is 12 residues long. Trimming shortened V by 2 bases and J by 5 bases, and 9 bases separated the two germline ends. Germline CDR1 and CDR2: SQVTM and ANQGSEA. The CDR3 here is CSVEPSVETQYF. CDR3 coding DNA: TGCAGCGTTGAACCTAGCGTGGAGACCCAGTACTTC.

This clonotype was counted only a few times. V gene TRBV7-2 combines with J gene TRBJ1-2; D unclear. Per germline, CDR1 SGHTA and CDR2 FQGNSA. V lost 5 bases and J 4 bases, leaving 11 bases between the germline ends. CDR3 size: 13 residues. The CDR3 spells CASSPGEAYGYTF. CDR3 in DNA: TGTGCCAGCAGCCCAGGCGAGGCCTATGGCTACACCTTC. Supplemented by reference TRBV7-2 and TRBJ1-2, the full variable domain reads GAGVSQSPSNKVTEKGKDVELRCDPISGHTALYWYRQSLGQGLEFLIYFQGNSAPDKSGLPSDRFSAERTGGSVSTLTIQRTQQEDSAVYLCASSPGEAYGYTFGSGTRLTVV.

This clonotype was observed a few times. The chain has TRBV6-5 and TRBJ2-5; TRBD2 agrees at 8 bases. Germline lookup yields CDR1 MNHEY and CDR2 SVGAGI. Trimming cost V 2 bases and J 7 bases; bases outside gene matches: 9. CDR3 length: 15 residues. CDR3 region: CASSYASGLVGTQYF. DNA of the CDR3: TGTGCCAGCAGTTACGCTAGCGGGCTCGTGGGGACCCAGTACTTC.

The table lists this clonotype with many counts. The V gene is TRBV7-2, the J gene TRBJ1-4, with D possibly TRBD1 on 5 matching bases. CDR1 SGHTA and CDR2 FQGNSA come from the germline V gene. This CDR3 spans 14 amino acids. V lost 11 bases to trimming and J lost 0 bases, with 13 bases between them. The CDR3 spells CASRVGSTNEKLFF. In nucleotides, the CDR3 is TGTGCCTCCAGGGTGGGATCAACTAATGAAAAACTGTTTTTT. Using reference TRBV7-2 and TRBJ1-4 for the parts outside the CDR3, the full variable domain is GAGVSQSPSNKVTEKGKDVELRCDPISGHTALYWYRQSLGQGLEFLIYFQGNSAPDKSGLPSDRFSAERTGGSVSTLTIQRTQQEDSAVYLCASRVGSTNEKLFFGSGTQLSVL.